These 20 T cell receptor beta chains share one sample of origin, sequenced in a study of OX40 agonist ivuxolimab in advanced cancers. Profiled with immunoSEQ multiplex PCR; TCRdb holds only in-frame clones, not every one. Seen here are tens of thousands of clones, 88% observed once, and the top ten hold around 3.3%. The sequencing here drew on CD4+ or CD8+ T cells sorted from blood, taken in a trial of the OX40 agonist ivuxolimab. Receptor source: an adult with an advanced solid tumor such as melanoma, head and neck, liver or kidney cancer.

CDR3 sequence reads: CSVGQGTSNQPQHF. CDR3 sequence (DNA): TGCAGCGTGGGACAGGGGACGAGCAATCAGCCCCAGCATTTT. V usage is TRBV29-1 and J usage is TRBJ1-5; TRBD1 matches 10 bases. Germline lookup yields CDR1 SQVTM and CDR2 ANQGSEA. CDR3 length: 14 residues. V shed 6 bases, J shed 1 base, and the junction held 3 bases outside the gene matches.

The rearrangement uses TRBV18 and TRBJ1-6; unclear D gene. This CDR3 spans 14 amino acids. Germline CDR1 reads KGHSH; CDR2 reads LQKENI. With 0 bases removed from V and 10 bases from J, the gap between germline ends came to 10 bases. CDR3 amino acids: CASSPPPGGSPLHF. CDR3 in DNA: TGTGCCAGCTCACCACCCCCCGGAGGCTCACCCCTCCACTTT.

The chain uses TRBV7-9 and TRBJ2-1, with D possibly being TRBD2 (6 bases). Germline lookup yields CDR1 SEHNR and CDR2 FQNEAQ (reference sequence). Between the trimmed V and J ends, which lost 1 base and 9 bases, there was a span of 16 bases. This CDR3 spans 15 amino acids. CDR3 sequence (DNA): TGTGCCAGCAGCTTAGAGGGGAGTCGGGGGAGTGAGCAGTTCTTC. This codes for CASSLEGSRGSEQFF. Full variable domain (rest looked up from reference TRBV7-9 and TRBJ2-1): DTGVSQNPRHKITKRGQNVTFRCDPISEHNRLYWYRQTLGQGPEFLTYFQNEAQLEKSRLLSDRFSAERPKGSFSTLEIQRTEQGDSAMYLCASSLEGSRGSEQFFGPGTRLTVL.

V and J are TRBV5-4 and TRBJ1-6; D is uncertain. Germline loops: CDR1 SGHNT, CDR2 YYREEE (reference sequence). V was trimmed by 4 bases and J by 3 bases, leaving 8 bases between them. This CDR3 has 14 amino acids. CDR3 loop: CASSTAVYNSPLHF. The CDR3 DNA follows: TGTGCCAGCAGCACCGCGGTCTATAATTCACCCCTCCACTTT.

The chain uses TRBV19 and TRBJ1-4; the D gene is possibly TRBD1 (6 bases). CDR1 and CDR2 from the germline V gene are LNHDA and SQIVND (reference sequence). V was pared by 3 bases and J by 8 bases, with 10 bases between. The CDR3 has 13 amino acids. CDR3 protein: CASSIGQPEKLFF. DNA of the CDR3: TGTGCCAGTAGTATCGGACAGCCAGAAAAACTGTTTTTT.

The chain joins TRBV6-1 to TRBJ2-3; weak D call: TRBD1 (5 bases). Germline V CDR1 and CDR2: MNHNS, SASEGT. V gave up 1 base and J gave up 6 bases, with 14 bases separating them. The CDR3 is 15 amino acids. Here the CDR3 DNA reads TGTGCCAGCAGTGAAGGGGGCGTCTCTGGGGATACGCAGTATTTT. Translated, it gives CASSEGGVSGDTQYF.

This clone was seen just once. This chain connects TRBV7-6 to TRBJ2-1; tentative D call: TRBD1 (5 bases). This CDR3 has 12 residues. The V and J ends lost 2 bases and 10 bases respectively, with 9 bases between them. Germline V gene data show CDR1 as SGHVS and CDR2 as FNYEAQ. CDR3 protein: CASSLQGTEQFF. For the CDR3, the DNA is TGTGCCAGCAGCTTACAGGGCACCGAGCAGTTCTTC.

This rearrangement joins TRBV28 to TRBJ2-3; D is unresolved. The CDR3 loop spans 13 amino acids. With 5 bases removed from V and 5 bases from J, the gap between germline ends came to 11 bases. From germline, CDR1 is MDHEN and CDR2 SYDVKM. CDR3 sequence reads: CASSDNLGDTQYF. The CDR3 DNA follows: TGTGCCAGCAGTGACAATTTAGGAGATACGCAGTATTTT.

CDR3 in amino acids: CASSLGIAGGYQETQYF. DNA of the CDR3: TGTGCCAGCAGCTTGGGAATAGCGGGGGGCTACCAAGAGACCCAGTACTTC. The V gene is TRBV7-8, the J gene TRBJ2-5, with 10 bases aligning to TRBD2. CDR1 is SGHVS, CDR2 FQNEAQ, per germline. J lost 0 bases, V lost 3 bases, and 7 bases had no gene match. The CDR3 extends over 17 amino acids.

J is TRBJ2-7 and V is TRBV9; D unclear. Trimming left V 0 bases short and J 3 bases short, with 22 bases between. Germline V CDR1 and CDR2: SGDLS, YYNGEE. This CDR3 comprises 18 residues. The CDR3 DNA reads as TGTGCCAGCAGCGTAGGCCCCCCGTCCCCGAAATTTCACTACGAGCAGTACTTC. Translation gives CASSVGPPSPKFHYEQYF.

The chain joins TRBV29-1 to TRBJ2-7, with 9 positions matching TRBD2. The germline gives CDR1 SQVTM, CDR2 ANQGSEA. CDR3 size: 15 residues. V shed 7 bases, J shed 0 bases, and the junction held 10 bases outside the gene matches. CDR3 in DNA: TGCAGCGCTAAGAGGCTAGCGGGGATCTCCTACGAGCAGTACTTC. This codes for CSAKRLAGISYEQYF.

This chain links TRBV6-5 with TRBJ2-4; D is perhaps TRBD1 (6 bases). This CDR3 is 15 amino acids long. Trimming removed 6 bases from V and 4 bases from J, with 16 bases in between. Germline V lookup: CDR1 MNHEY, CDR2 SVGAGI. The CDR3 region is CASREPGQNKNIQYF. The CDR3 DNA reads as TGTGCCAGCAGAGAACCCGGACAGAATAAAAACATTCAGTACTTC.

V usage is TRBV28 and J usage is TRBJ1-3; 10 nucleotides agree with TRBD1. Germline trimming cut 3 bases from V and 6 bases from J; bases unmatched to any gene: 8. The CDR3 consists of 16 residues. Looked up from germline, CDR1 is MDHEN and CDR2 is SYDVKM. The CDR3 region is CASSFSGQGVENTIYF. CDR3 coding DNA: TGTGCCAGCAGTTTCTCCGGACAGGGGGTTGAAAACACCATATATTTT.

The rearrangement joins TRBV6-1 to TRBJ2-5, with D perhaps matching TRBD2 (6 bases). The V end lost 1 base, the J end lost 5 bases, and 8 bases lay between the germline ends. This CDR3 contains 13 residues. The germline gives CDR1 MNHNS, CDR2 SASEGT. The CDR3: CASSEVGGETQYF. Here the CDR3 DNA reads TGTGCCAGCAGTGAAGTTGGGGGGGAGACCCAGTACTTC.

This clone occurred once. The chain uses TRBV4-2 and TRBJ2-5, with 12 positions matching TRBD2. Trimming cost V 1 base and J 2 bases; bases outside gene matches: 2. The CDR3 is 16 amino acids. Germline lookup yields CDR1 LGHNA and CDR2 YNFKEQ. CDR3: CASSQGTSGAQETQYF. As DNA, the CDR3 is TGTGCCAGCAGCCAAGGGACTAGCGGGGCACAAGAGACCCAGTACTTC.

Only one count was recorded for this clone. V is TRBV4-1 and J is TRBJ2-7, with TRBD2 matching 10 bases. Germline V gene sequence: CDR1 MGHRA, CDR2 YSYEKL. This CDR3 is built from 15 residues. Trimming removed 0 bases from V and 6 bases from J; junction bases left unmatched: 5. CDR3 sequence (DNA): TGCGCCAGCAGCCAAGAAGGGACTAGCGTAGGCGAGCAGTACTTC. This gives the protein CASSQEGTSVGEQYF.

The gene calls are TRBV19 and TRBJ1-5; D not resolved. The CDR3 is 13 amino acids. Trimming removed 3 bases at V and 7 bases at J, with 10 bases between. In germline, CDR1 is LNHDA, CDR2 SQIVND (reference sequence). The CDR3 region is CASSIEAPQPQHF. CDR3 in DNA: TGTGCCAGTAGTATTGAGGCCCCACAGCCCCAGCATTTT.

This clone was observed once. The chain uses TRBV5-5 and TRBJ2-3; D not resolved. The CDR3 totals 11 residues. Germline CDR1 SGHKS, CDR2 YYEKEE (reference sequence). Trimming removed 2 bases from V and 3 bases from J, with 1 base in between. CDR3 region: CASSFTDTQYF. The CDR3 DNA sequence: TGTGCCAGCAGCTTTACAGATACGCAGTATTTT.

There are a few counts of this clone. V is TRBV9 and J is TRBJ1-1, with 9 bases aligning to TRBD1. J gave up 4 bases and V 0 bases, and 1 base lay outside the gene matches. The germline CDR1 and CDR2 sequences are SGDLS and YYNGEE. This CDR3 spans 14 amino acids. The CDR3 DNA follows: TGTGCCAGCAGCGTAGGGGGACAGGGCACTGAAGCTTTCTTT. Protein: CASSVGGQGTEAFF.

This chain connects TRBV11-2 to TRBJ2-3; 12 positions agree with TRBD1. CDR1 SGHAT and CDR2 FQNNGV come from the germline V gene. Trimming cost V 11 bases and J 0 bases; bases outside gene matches: 6. The CDR3 is 15 amino acids. In DNA form, the CDR3 reads TGTGCCTACGCGGGACAGGGGGCTAGCACAGATACGCAGTATTTT. Amino acid sequence: CAYAGQGASTDTQYF. The complete variable domain, with remaining parts taken from reference TRBV11-2 and TRBJ2-3, reads EAGVAQSPRYKIIEKRQSVAFWCNPISGHATLYWYQQILGQGPKLLIQFQNNGVVDDSQLPKDRFSAERLKGVDSTLKIQPAKLEDSAVYLCAYAGQGASTDTQYFGPGTRLTVL.